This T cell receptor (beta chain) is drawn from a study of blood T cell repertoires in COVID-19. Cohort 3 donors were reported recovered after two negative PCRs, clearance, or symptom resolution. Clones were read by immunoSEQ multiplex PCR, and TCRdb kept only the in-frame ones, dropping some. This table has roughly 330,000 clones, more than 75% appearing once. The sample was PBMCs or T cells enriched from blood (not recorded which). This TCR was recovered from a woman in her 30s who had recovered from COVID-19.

The CDR3 sequence is CSASRSGSTDTQYF. CDR3 DNA: TGCAGTGCTAGTCGAAGCGGAAGCACAGATACGCAGTATTTT. The chain is built from TRBV20-1 and TRBJ2-3; TRBD2 might be the D (5 bases). The CDR3 runs to 14 residues. Germline V CDR1 and CDR2: DFQATT, SNEGSKA (reference sequence). The V end lost 3 bases, the J end lost 0 bases, and 10 bases lay between the germline ends.